These T cell receptor beta chains were read from a single sample in a study of T cell clones after liver transplantation. Some clones are missing from TCRdb's copy, which holds only in-frame ones; the method was immunoSEQ multiplex PCR. Seen here are tens of thousands of clones, approximately 81% observed once, and the top ten hold 2% to 2.5%. This specimen consisted of CD4+ T cells from blood, obtained roughly 48 months after liver transplant. These receptors were obtained from a human patient who received a liver transplant. Certain T cells may be donor cells from the graft. Each CDR3 is given with its conserved first and last residue. The D gene is left open where the match is weak. Where a row states a size, it is once, few, many or the class of an expanded clone; other rows omit it.

j_call d_call v_call clone_size cdr3_nt cdr3_aa
TRBJ2-6 - TRBV11-1 once TGTGCCAGCAGCCTCCCCCGGGGGACTGGGGCCAACGTCCTGACTTTC CASSLPRGTGANVLTF
TRBJ1-2 - TRBV6-5 - TGTGCCAGCAGTTTGGTGCTTACGGCGGGCGGCTACACCTTC CASSLVLTAGGYTF
TRBJ2-5 TRBD1 TRBV28 - TGTGCCAGCAGACTACAGGGGGAGACCCAGTACTTC CASRLQGETQYF
TRBJ1-1 TRBD1 TRBV4-1 - TGCGCCAGCAGCCAACAGTTCCGACAGGGTGAAGCTTTCTTT CASSQQFRQGEAFF
TRBJ1-4 TRBD1 TRBV5-1 - TGCGCCAGCAATGAGAGAGGGGGCGACGAAAAACTGTTTTTT CASNERGGDEKLFF
TRBJ2-7 - TRBV2 - TGTGCCAGCAGTGTATTAGCAGGGGTGTTAGCCTACGAGCAGTACTTC CASSVLAGVLAYEQYF
TRBJ2-7 - TRBV7-3 - TGTGCCAGCAGCTCGGCTGAGGGCTACGAGCAGTACTTC CASSSAEGYEQYF
TRBJ2-7 TRBD1 TRBV7-2 - TGTGCCAGCAGCTTGGACAGGACCCAGCCCTACGAGCAGTACTTC CASSLDRTQPYEQYF
TRBJ1-6 TRBD1 TRBV7-2 few TGTGCCAGCAGCCAAGTACGCTCGGGACAGGGAGTGGTGTGGCCCCTCCACTTT CASSQVRSGQGVVWPLHF
TRBJ1-3 - TRBV28 - TGTGCCAGCAGTTTTGCCAAAGGAAACACCATATATTTT CASSFAKGNTIYF
TRBJ1-2 - TRBV11-2 - TGTGCCAGCAGCGTTACAGGGAGCTATGGCTACACCTTC CASSVTGSYGYTF
TRBJ2-5 - TRBV6-7 - TGTGCCAGCTTCTTGGGTGGCAACCAACAAGAGACCCAGTACTTC CASFLGGNQQETQYF
TRBJ1-5 - TRBV6-1 - TGTGCCAGCAGTGAATTGGCAGGGGTATCGTATCAGCCCCAGCATTTT CASSELAGVSYQPQHF
TRBJ1-3 - TRBV5-8 - TGTGCCAGCCACTCAGCTGGAAACACCATATATTTT CASHSAGNTIYF
TRBJ1-1 TRBD1 TRBV4-3 - TGCGCCAGCAGCCACGAGGACAGGGGGAGTTCTGAAGCTTTCTTT CASSHEDRGSSEAFF
TRBJ1-1 TRBD1 TRBV4-3 - TGCGCCAGCAGCCAGCCACAGGGGTTATTCACTGAAGCTTTCTTT CASSQPQGLFTEAFF
TRBJ2-5 - TRBV5-8 - TGTGCCAGCAGCTTTTCAGGGCTTCCTAAAGAGACCCAGTACTTC CASSFSGLPKETQYF
TRBJ1-1 - TRBV18 - TGTGCCAGCTCACATGGGGATTCCTGGGGCACTGAAGCTTTCTTT CASSHGDSWGTEAFF
TRBJ2-7 - TRBV6-5 - TGTGCCAGCAGGGCGGGGACGACGTACGAGCAGTACTTC CASRAGTTYEQYF
TRBJ1-2 - TRBV7-2 once TGTGCCAGCAGCTTAGGAAGGGGAAGTAATGGCTACACCTTC CASSLGRGSNGYTF
TRBJ1-5 - TRBV5-6 - TGTGCCAGCACGCGGGGAGGGGGCAATCAGCCCCAGCATTTT CASTRGGGNQPQHF
TRBJ1-4 - TRBV7-8 few TGTGCCAGCAGCTTAGTATCCGGAGGGAGGGCTAATGAAAAACTGTTTTTT CASSLVSGGRANEKLFF
TRBJ1-1 - TRBV5-1 few TGCGCCAGCATGGCGGGAAACTATGACACTGAAGCTTTCTTT CASMAGNYDTEAFF
TRBJ1-2 - TRBV5-1 - TGCGCCAGCAGCTTGGAGAGGCGCGGCTACACCTTC CASSLERRGYTF
TRBJ1-2 - TRBV4-2 - TGTGCCAGCAGCCAACGCCCCCAGTTTGCCCAAAACTATGGCTACACCTTC CASSQRPQFAQNYGYTF
TRBJ1-1 TRBD1 TRBV19 few TGTGCCAGTAGCAGGGGGAGCACTGAAGCTTTCTTT CASSRGSTEAFF
TRBJ2-2 - TRBV5-1 once TGCGCCAGCAGCTTGGAGGGCACTACGAACACCGGGGAGCTGTTTTTT CASSLEGTTNTGELFF
TRBJ1-2 - TRBV9 - TGTGCCAGCAGCGTAGATAGTCAGGCTGGAGGCTACACCTTC CASSVDSQAGGYTF
TRBJ1-3 - TRBV6-1 once TGTGCCAGCAGTGACCTCGGAGGTAGTGGAAACACCATATATTTT CASSDLGGSGNTIYF
TRBJ2-2 - TRBV6-5 - TGTGCCAGCAGTATTTTTGGGATGGGGGCCGGGGAGCTGTTTTTT CASSIFGMGAGELFF
TRBJ2-5 - TRBV5-1 - TGCGCCAGCAGCTCGGACCGACCCATGGGGGAGACCCAGTACTTC CASSSDRPMGETQYF
TRBJ1-4 - TRBV4-1 - TGCGCCAGCAGCCAAAACTCCGAAACTAATGAAAAACTGTTTTTT CASSQNSETNEKLFF
TRBJ2-7 - TRBV7-2 - TGTGCCAGCAGCTTAGGTATCCCGCGGGGCGATTGGTTGTACGAGCAGTACTTC CASSLGIPRGDWLYEQYF